These T cell receptor beta chains were read from a single sample in a study of Ad26.COV2.S vaccination and SARS-CoV-2 variants. Profiling relied on immunoSEQ multiplex PCR, and the TCRdb table lists in-frame clones only, not all of them. The sample has roughly 300,000 clones; roughly nine tenths are singletons. The sequencing used peripheral blood, collected in a trial of Ad26.COV2.S vaccine versus placebo. These receptors were obtained from a person aged 18-60 years who received the Ad26.COV2.S COVID-19 vaccine or a placebo. CDR3s leave out the opening cysteine and the closing phenylalanine or tryptophan. Fields, in order: V gene, clone size, D gene, CDR3 protein. D genes are given only for firm matches. Only part of the rows carry a size: once, few, many, or a class if the clone is expanded.

>TRBV10-3|few|NA
AISETGIYGYT
>TRBV7-2|NA|NA
ASSLQGFEAF
>TRBV18|NA|NA
ASSPLAGQNYEQY
>TRBV19|few|TRBD2
ASIGASGGDSTGELF
>TRBV6-5|NA|NA
ASSYSLWGTPTEAF
>TRBV7-3|NA|TRBD1
ASSFSGTENSPLH
>TRBV28|NA|TRBD1
ASSLSAGGSPLH
>TRBV14|once|NA
ASSRLQGQNTEAF
>TRBV15|NA|TRBD1
ATSRVRGTANQPQH
>TRBV6-6|NA|NA
ASSQDSIDEQF
>TRBV30|once|TRBD2
AWSASGAGHTQY
>TRBV27|NA|TRBD2
ASSFKGINYLAAGGDTQY
>TRBV6-5|NA|TRBD1
ASSLDRVTEAF
>TRBV28|NA|TRBD2
ASSAGTSDEEQF
>TRBV6-5|NA|TRBD1
ASSRDRRGTEAF
>TRBV4-2|NA|TRBD1
ASSQAGQNSPLH
>TRBV28|NA|NA
ASSYAPGGAEQY
>TRBV11-2|NA|NA
ASSLAAGVYQETQY
>TRBV27|NA|NA
ASSPSGGRYGYT
>TRBV12-3/TRBV12-4|NA|TRBD1
ASSLPGQFGYT
>TRBV6-5|once|TRBD1
ASSYGKTGLGGYT
>TRBV6-4|NA|TRBD1
ASSDSDRVGYT
>TRBV6-5|once|TRBD2
ASSSAGESYEQY
>TRBV19|NA|NA
ASSTQGWANVLT
>TRBV9|NA|TRBD2
ASSVGGVNEQF
>TRBV7-2|once|NA
ASSLRGVGEKLF
>TRBV29-1|NA|TRBD1
SAGRGTGNEKLF
>TRBV5-6|once|NA
ASSPDGHTDTQY
>TRBV24-1|once|NA
ATSDSSLGEDEQF
>TRBV7-8|NA|TRBD1
ASSKNPGTGTYNEQF
>TRBV27|NA|NA
ASSPGDTRRTLSYGYT
>TRBV7-6|NA|TRBD1
ASSPGTGWPYGYT
>TRBV7-3|NA|TRBD1
ASSPGQGVEKLF
>TRBV13|NA|TRBD2
ASSLGLAGGLDNEQF
>TRBV14|NA|TRBD2
ASSQAAGGPIEQF
>TRBV12-5|NA|NA
ASGLVVIKGETQY
>TRBV5-1|NA|NA
ASSSGTAYEQY
>TRBV9|few|TRBD1
ASSAAGQGSYEQY
>TRBV9|NA|NA
ASSVGLGRSSYNEQF
>TRBV19|NA|NA
ASRFTGANEKLF
>TRBV12-3/TRBV12-4|once|NA
ASSLVENTEAF
>TRBV28|many|NA
ASSLRGTGNYNEQF
>TRBV2|NA|NA
ASSDYRRGTDTQY
>TRBV5-8|NA|TRBD1
ASSLGVTGERDEQY
>TRBV5-4|NA|TRBD2
ASSPRSGASTDTQY
>TRBV5-1|NA|TRBD2
ASSSSGVAYEQY
>TRBV5-1|NA|NA
ASSLGSQTRSGYT
>TRBV2|few|TRBD1
ASTSDRDNSPLH
>TRBV29-1|NA|TRBD2
SVEGLAGTDTQY
>TRBV7-3|NA|TRBD1
ASSLGQGMGTGELF
>TRBV19|NA|NA
ASSLPRGGGNTEAF
>TRBV7-3|NA|NA
ASSLKGSLGYT
>TRBV6-5|NA|TRBD1
ASEGASSGNTIY
>TRBV6-5|NA|TRBD2
ASSYRTSGGDTQY